The 6 T cell receptor beta chains below all came from one sample that was sequenced in a study of shared clonotypes between healthy human individuals (dated by TCRdb to about 2020). Receptors were amplified or captured by the immunoSEQ multiplex PCR assay. TCRdb re-hosts the immuneACCESS table, in-frame sequences only. Its copies lack some clones; in the studies checked, an unresolved V gene accounts for under half of them, and the cause for the rest is not known. In this sample the table shows around 480,000 clones, roughly 79% of which occur a single time. The ten most abundant clones make up around an eighth of the sample. The sequenced sample was PBMCs. All receptors come from a woman aged 35 to 49 in good health. Some clones in this sample may be carry-over from other donors' samples.

The J gene is TRBJ2-1, the V gene TRBV27, with a possible D match to TRBD2 (7 bases). V was clipped by 2 bases and J by 1 base, with 12 bases between them. Germline V gene sequence: CDR1 MNHEY, CDR2 SMNVEV (reference sequence). The CDR3 consists of 16 residues. CDR3 loop: CASSLGRGISYNEQFF. CDR3 sequence (DNA): TGTGCCAGCAGTTTAGGGAGGGGGATTTCCTACAATGAGCAGTTCTTC.

V is TRBV27 and J is TRBJ2-5; 12 positions agree with TRBD2. This CDR3 comprises 16 residues. Germline V gives CDR1 MNHEY, CDR2 SMNVEV (reference sequence). The V and J ends lost 2 bases and 3 bases, in that order; junction bases with no gene match: 4. Written as DNA, the CDR3 is TGTGCCAGCAGTTTAGCTAGCGGGAGGGCCAAAGAGACCCAGTACTTC. Its translation: CASSLASGRAKETQYF.

In its sample, this clone was seen a few times. The rearrangement joins TRBV7-2 to TRBJ2-5, with D perhaps matching TRBD2 (6 bases). The germline gives CDR1 SGHTA, CDR2 FQGNSA. This CDR3 is 17 amino acids long. V lost 4 bases to trimming and J lost 5 bases, with 23 bases between them. The CDR3: CASSSIYSWGERETQYF. The DNA for the CDR3 is TGTGCCAGCAGCTCAATCTACAGTTGGGGGGAAAGGGAGACCCAGTACTTC. Combining the CDR3 with reference TRBV7-2 and TRBJ2-5 gives the whole variable domain GAGVSQSPSNKVTEKGKDVELRCDPISGHTALYWYRQSLGQGLEFLIYFQGNSAPDKSGLPSDRFSAERTGGSVSTLTIQRTQQEDSAVYLCASSSIYSWGERETQYFGPGTRLLVL.

J is TRBJ1-1 and V is TRBV7-8, with D possibly TRBD1 on 5 matching bases. The CDR3 spans 14 residues. Germline V lookup: CDR1 SGHVS, CDR2 FQNEAQ. V was trimmed by 5 bases and J by 11 bases, leaving 21 bases between them. This chain's CDR3 is CASSMGPRGSVAFF. CDR3 sequence (DNA): TGTGCCAGCAGCATGGGACCTCGAGGGAGTGTGGCTTTCTTT.

This clone was recorded a few times. The chain links TRBV19 to TRBJ2-1; D possibly corresponds to TRBD1 (6 bases). The CDR3 spans 14 residues. Trimming took 7 bases from V and 1 from J, leaving 11 bases between them. CDR1 and CDR2 (germline): LNHDA, SQIVND (reference sequence). The chain's CDR3 is CASNQGPSYNEQFF. In DNA form, the CDR3 reads TGTGCCAGTAACCAGGGGCCTTCCTACAATGAGCAGTTCTTC.

V usage is TRBV28 and J usage is TRBJ2-5; D gene uncertain. The CDR3 is made up of 15 amino acids. CDR1 and CDR2 (germline): MDHEN, SYDVKM. The V and J ends lost 2 bases and 7 bases respectively, with 17 bases between them. The CDR3 sequence: CASSLVGPTVGTQYF. As DNA, the CDR3 is TGTGCCAGCAGTTTAGTAGGGCCCACTGTAGGGACCCAGTACTTC.